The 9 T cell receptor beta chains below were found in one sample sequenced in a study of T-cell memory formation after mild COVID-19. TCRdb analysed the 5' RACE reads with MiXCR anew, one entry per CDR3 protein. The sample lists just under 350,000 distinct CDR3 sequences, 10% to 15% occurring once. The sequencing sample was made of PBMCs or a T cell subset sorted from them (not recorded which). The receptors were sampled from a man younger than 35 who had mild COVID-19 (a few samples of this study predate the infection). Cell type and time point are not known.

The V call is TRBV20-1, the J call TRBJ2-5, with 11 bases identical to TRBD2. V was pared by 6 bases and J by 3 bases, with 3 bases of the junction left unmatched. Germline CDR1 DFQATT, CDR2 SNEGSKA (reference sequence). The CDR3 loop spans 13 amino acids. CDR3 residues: CSATTSGEETQYF. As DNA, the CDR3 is TGCAGTGCCACGACTAGCGGGGAAGAGACCCAGTACTTC.

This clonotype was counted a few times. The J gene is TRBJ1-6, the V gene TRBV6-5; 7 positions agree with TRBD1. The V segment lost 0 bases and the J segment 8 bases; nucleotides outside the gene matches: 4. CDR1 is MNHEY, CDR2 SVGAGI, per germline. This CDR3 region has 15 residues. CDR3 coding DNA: TGTGCCAGCAGTTACTCGACAGGGTGGGATTCACCCCTCCACTTT. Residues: CASSYSTGWDSPLHF.

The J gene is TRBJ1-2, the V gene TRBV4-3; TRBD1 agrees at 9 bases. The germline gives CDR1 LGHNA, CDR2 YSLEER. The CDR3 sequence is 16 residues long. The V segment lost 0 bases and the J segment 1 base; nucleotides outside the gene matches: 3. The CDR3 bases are TGCGCCAGCAGCCAAGAAACAGGGGGCCGTAACTATGGCTACACCTTC. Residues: CASSQETGGRNYGYTF.

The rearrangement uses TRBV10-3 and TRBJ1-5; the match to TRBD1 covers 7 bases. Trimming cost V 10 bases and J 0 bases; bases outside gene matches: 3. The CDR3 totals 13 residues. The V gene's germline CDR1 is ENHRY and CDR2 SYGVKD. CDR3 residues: CATGQDSNQPQHF. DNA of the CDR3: TGTGCCACCGGACAGGATAGCAATCAGCCCCAGCATTTT.

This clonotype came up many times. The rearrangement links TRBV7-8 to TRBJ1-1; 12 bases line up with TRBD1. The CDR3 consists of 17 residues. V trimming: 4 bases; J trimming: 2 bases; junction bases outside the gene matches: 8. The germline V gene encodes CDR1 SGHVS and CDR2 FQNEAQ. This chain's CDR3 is CASSSRQGQGANTEAFF. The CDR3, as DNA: TGTGCCAGCAGCTCAAGGCAGGGACAGGGGGCTAACACTGAAGCTTTCTTT.

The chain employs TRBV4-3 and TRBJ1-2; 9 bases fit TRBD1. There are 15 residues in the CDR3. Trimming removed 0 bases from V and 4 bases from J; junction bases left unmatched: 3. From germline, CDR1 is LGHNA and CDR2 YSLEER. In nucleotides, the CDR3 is TGCGCCAGCAGCCAAGACAGGGACAGGGCCTATGGCTACACCTTC. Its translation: CASSQDRDRAYGYTF.

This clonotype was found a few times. Here the CDR3 reads CATSDLESRGGEQYV. The CDR3 nucleotides are TGTGCCACCAGTGATTTGGAGTCTCGGGGAGGCGAGCAGTACGTC. The chain combines TRBV24-1 with TRBJ2-7; D might be TRBD2 (6 bases). V gave up 0 bases and J gave up 6 bases, with 14 bases separating them. The CDR3 extends over 15 amino acids. The germline V gene encodes CDR1 KGHDR and CDR2 SFDVKD.

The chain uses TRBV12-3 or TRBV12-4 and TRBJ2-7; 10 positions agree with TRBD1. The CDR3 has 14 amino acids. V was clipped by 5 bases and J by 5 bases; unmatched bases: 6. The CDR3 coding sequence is TGTGCCAGCAGTCCCCGGGACAGGGGACACGAGCAGTACTTC. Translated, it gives CASSPRDRGHEQYF.

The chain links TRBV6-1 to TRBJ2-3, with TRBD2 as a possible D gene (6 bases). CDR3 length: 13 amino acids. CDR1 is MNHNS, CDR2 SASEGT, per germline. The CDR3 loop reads CAVKAGTTDTQYF. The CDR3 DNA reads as TGTGCTGTCAAGGCGGGGACCACAGATACGCAGTATTTT.